These 14 T cell receptor beta chains originate from one sample sequenced in a study of cytomegalovirus exposure and HLA in healthy donors. TCRdb's copy holds only in-frame clones and misses some; the assay was immunoSEQ multiplex PCR. The sample includes 130,000 or so clones, 75% to 90% of them seen just once. What was sequenced was PBMCs. The receptors were gathered from a woman in her thirties in good health and CMV-seropositive.

The genes are TRBV7-2 and TRBJ2-3, with D maybe TRBD2 (5 bases). With 1 base removed from V and 4 bases from J, the gap between germline ends came to 15 bases. The CDR3 consists of 16 residues. CDR1 is SGHTA and CDR2 is FQGNSA in the germline V gene. The CDR3 DNA follows: TGTGCCAGCAGCTTAGGAGGGTCGAGGGATCCAGATACGCAGTATTTT. This encodes CASSLGGSRDPDTQYF.

The chain uses TRBV5-1 and TRBJ1-1, with a tentative D call TRBD1 (5 bases). Trimming removed 0 bases from V and 3 bases from J, with 9 bases in between. The CDR3 has 14 residues. Germline V gene data show CDR1 as SGHRS and CDR2 as YFSETQ. The CDR3 here is CASSLAGGYTEAFF. Written as DNA, the CDR3 is TGCGCCAGCAGCTTGGCCGGGGGTTACACTGAAGCTTTCTTT. Looking up the rest from reference TRBV5-1 and TRBJ1-1 gives the full variable domain: KAGVTQTPRYLIKTRGQQVTLSCSPISGHRSVSWYQQTPGQGLQFLFEYFSETQRNKGNFPGRFSGRQFSNSRSEMNVSTLELGDSALYLCASSLAGGYTEAFFGQGTRLTVV.

The rearrangement uses TRBV15 and TRBJ2-2, with D possibly being TRBD2 (7 bases). The V gene's germline CDR1 is LNHNV and CDR2 YYDKDF (reference sequence). The length of the CDR3 is 15 residues. Trimming removed 1 base at V and 5 bases at J, with 11 bases between. The CDR3 sequence is CATSRVGGGTGELFF. In nucleotides, the CDR3 is TGTGCCACCAGCAGAGTAGGGGGAGGGACCGGGGAGCTGTTTTTT.

The chain has TRBV11-2 and TRBJ2-5, with TRBD2 identical over 15 bases. After removal of 0 bases from V and 3 bases from J, the junction contained 2 bases not matched to a gene. The germline gives CDR1 SGHAT, CDR2 FQNNGV. This CDR3 is built from 17 residues. CDR3 loop: CASSLEGLAGGKETQYF. Written as DNA, the CDR3 is TGTGCCAGCAGCTTAGAGGGACTAGCGGGGGGCAAAGAGACCCAGTACTTC. The full variable domain, with the rest looked up from reference TRBV11-2 and TRBJ2-5, is EAGVAQSPRYKIIEKRQSVAFWCNPISGHATLYWYQQILGQGPKLLIQFQNNGVVDDSQLPKDRFSAERLKGVDSTLKIQPAKLEDSAVYLCASSLEGLAGGKETQYFGPGTRLLVL.

The rearrangement links TRBV4-1 to TRBJ1-1; weak D call: TRBD1 (6 bases). Deletions cut 0 bases from V and 9 bases from J, with 14 bases between. This CDR3 contains 14 residues. CDR1 MGHRA and CDR2 YSYEKL come from the germline V gene. CDR3 region: CASSQDFGQPQAFF. The CDR3 DNA reads TGCGCCAGCAGCCAAGATTTTGGACAGCCTCAAGCTTTCTTT.

The J gene is TRBJ2-1, the V gene TRBV28; the match to TRBD2 covers 13 bases. Looked up from germline, CDR1 is MDHEN and CDR2 is SYDVKM. This CDR3 spans 18 amino acids. The V segment lost 5 bases and the J segment 3 bases; nucleotides outside the gene matches: 10. CDR3 sequence (DNA): TGTGCCAGCAGTCCACTAGGCGGGACTAGCGGGATCTACAATGAGCAGTTCTTC. Encoded protein: CASSPLGGTSGIYNEQFF.

The rearrangement links TRBV9 to TRBJ2-2, with D unresolved. The CDR3 has 14 amino acids. V gave up 2 bases and J gave up 0 bases, with 5 bases separating them. Germline V CDR1 and CDR2: SGDLS, YYNGEE. This CDR3 reads CASSVSPNTGELFF. The CDR3 coding sequence is TGTGCCAGCAGCGTTAGCCCGAACACCGGGGAGCTGTTTTTT.

The chain is built from TRBV10-2 and TRBJ2-5, with D maybe TRBD2 (7 bases). V was pared by 4 bases and J by 7 bases, with 13 bases between. CDR1 WSHSY and CDR2 SAAADI come from the germline V gene. CDR3 length: 13 residues. The CDR3 reads CASSVAGEGTQYF. In DNA form, the CDR3 reads TGCGCCAGCAGTGTGGCAGGGGAGGGGACCCAGTACTTC.

The chain links TRBV10-1 to TRBJ1-2, with a possible D match to TRBD1 (6 bases). Trimming removed 0 bases at V and 0 bases at J, with 8 bases between. The CDR3 covers 15 residues. Germline CDR1 and CDR2: WNHNN and SYGVQD (reference sequence). The DNA of the CDR3 is TGCGCCAGCAGTGAGTCCACAGGGTCTAACTATGGCTACACCTTC. Its protein is CASSESTGSNYGYTF.

The chain links TRBV5-4 to TRBJ2-1; the D is unclear. Germline V gene data show CDR1 as SGHNT and CDR2 as YYREEE (reference sequence). This CDR3 has 16 amino acids. Trimming removed 0 bases at V and 6 bases at J, with 16 bases between. The CDR3 bases are TGTGCCAGCAGCTTGGATATCGGGTCGCTTGTCAATGAGCAGTTCTTC. Its protein product is CASSLDIGSLVNEQFF.

In this sample, this clone turned up many times. The V call is TRBV5-4, the J call TRBJ1-2; weak D call: TRBD1 (6 bases). The ends were cut back, 5 bases at V and 5 bases at J, with 13 bases in the middle. CDR1 is SGHNT and CDR2 is YYREEE in the germline V gene (reference sequence). CDR3 size: 13 residues. The CDR3 protein is CASRLQGPYGYTF. In DNA form, the CDR3 reads TGTGCCAGCAGATTACAGGGCCCATATGGCTACACCTTC.

This chain connects TRBV15 to TRBJ2-7, with TRBD1 matching 8 bases. Germline V CDR1 and CDR2: LNHNV, YYDKDF (reference sequence). CDR3 length: 15 residues. J gave up 3 bases and V 1 base, and 5 bases lay outside the gene matches. CDR3 protein: CATSRGDRRIYEQYF. In nucleotides, the CDR3 is TGTGCCACCAGCAGAGGGGACAGGCGGATCTACGAGCAGTACTTC.

The chain links TRBV5-5 to TRBJ2-3; no clear D. This CDR3 is 12 amino acids long. V was cut by 1 base and J by 4 bases, with 4 bases left in between. Germline assignment: CDR1 SGHKS and CDR2 YYEKEE (reference sequence). Here the CDR3 DNA reads TGTGCCAGCAGCTTGTCGGCAGATACGCAGTATTTT. Encoded protein: CASSLSADTQYF.

The chain carries TRBV7-9 and TRBJ1-1, with D possibly TRBD1 on 5 matching bases. Germline-derived CDR1 and CDR2 are SEHNR and FQNEAQ (reference sequence). This CDR3 has 15 amino acids. The ends were cut back, 6 bases at V and 5 bases at J, with 19 bases in the middle. CDR3 nucleotide sequence: TGTGCCAGCAGATCCTCGTACACGGGGGTAACTGAAGCTTTCTTT. It encodes CASRSSYTGVTEAFF.